These 28 T cell receptor beta chains were all obtained from the same sample, sequenced in a study of cytomegalovirus exposure and HLA in healthy donors. TCRdb's copy holds only in-frame clones and misses some; the assay was immunoSEQ multiplex PCR. The data contain 200,000 to 300,000 clones, 70% to 90% of them singletons. Sequencing used PBMCs. The receptors come from a woman in her twenties or thirties in good health and CMV-seropositive.

The CDR3: CASRTGTGDIKYEQYF. The CDR3 DNA follows: TGTGCCAGCAGGACAGGGACAGGGGATATTAAATACGAGCAGTACTTC. This chain uses TRBV2 with TRBJ2-7, with 10 bases lining up with TRBD1. There are 16 residues in the CDR3. Germline assignment: CDR1 SNHLY and CDR2 FYNNEI. With 6 bases clipped from V and 4 bases from J, the junction kept 12 bases outside the gene matches.

With regard to this clone: The limits of the CDR3 on the DNA are not certain, so only TCRdb's listed CDR3 is given. The V call is TRBV5-1, the J call TRBJ2-1; the D call of TRBD2 is as the table states it, not checked on the DNA. CDR1 is SGHRS, CDR2 YFSETQ, per germline. The CDR3 length is 13 residues, termini included. The chain's CDR3 is CASSFLWGDEQFF.

The J gene is TRBJ1-2, the V gene TRBV11-2, with D perhaps TRBD1 (5 bases). The V gene lost 2 bases and the J gene lost 4 bases, with 20 bases spanning the gap. CDR1 is SGHAT and CDR2 is FQNNGV in the germline V gene. This CDR3 is built from 17 residues. CDR3 nucleotide sequence: TGTGCCAGCAGCTTAAGGGGCCAGGTCGCAGGCTCCTATGGCTACACCTTC. Amino acid sequence: CASSLRGQVAGSYGYTF.

The chain links TRBV30 to TRBJ2-7; a possible D gene is TRBD1 (6 bases). Trimming took 3 bases from V and 2 from J, leaving 17 bases between them. CDR1 GTSNPN and CDR2 SVGIG come from the germline V gene (reference sequence). The CDR3 is made up of 15 amino acids. CDR3 coding DNA: TGTGCCTGGAGCCCAGGGGACACAAACCCCTACGAGCAGTACTTC. It specifies CAWSPGDTNPYEQYF.

The CDR3 nucleotides read TGCAGCATACAGGGCCAACTGAACACTGAAGCTTTCTTT. Translated: CSIQGQLNTEAFF. The chain couples TRBV29-1 to TRBJ1-1; a weak D match, TRBD1 (6 bases). Germline lookup yields CDR1 SQVTM and CDR2 ANQGSEA. The CDR3 extends over 13 amino acids. The V end was cut by 8 bases, the J end by 0 bases, with 13 bases between. The whole variable domain, filled in from reference TRBV29-1 and TRBJ1-1, reads SAVISQKPSRDICQRGTSLTIQCQVDSQVTMMFWYRQQPGQSLTLIATANQGSEATYESGFVIDKFPISRPNLTFSTLTVSNMSPEDSSIYLCSIQGQLNTEAFFGQGTRLTVV.

This clone was observed a single time. The genes are TRBV15 and TRBJ2-7, with 15 bases matching TRBD2. This CDR3 has 18 amino acids. Unmatched junction bases numbered 7, after V lost 1 base and J lost 3 bases. Germline values: CDR1 LNHNV, CDR2 YYDKDF (reference sequence). The DNA for the CDR3 is TGTGCCACCAGCAGAGGGACTAGCGGGAGGGCCCCCGGCTACGAGCAGTACTTC. Its translation: CATSRGTSGRAPGYEQYF. The variable domain in full, completed from reference TRBV15 and TRBJ2-7, reads DAMVIQNPRYQVTQFGKPVTLSCSQTLNHNVMYWYQQKSSQAPKLLFHYYDKDFNNEADTPDNFQSRRPNTSFCFLDIRSPGLGDTAMYLCATSRGTSGRAPGYEQYFGPGTRLTVT.

This clone was counted a few times. The chain links TRBV27 to TRBJ2-7; a possible D gene is TRBD1 (6 bases). Trimming left V 2 bases short and J 2 bases short, with 16 bases between. Germline assignment: CDR1 MNHEY and CDR2 SMNVEV (reference sequence). The CDR3 contains 16 residues. As DNA, the CDR3 is TGTGCCAGCAGTTTACGGGCAGGACAGTATCCCTACGAGCAGTACTTC. Translation: CASSLRAGQYPYEQYF.

The chain carries TRBV5-1 and TRBJ1-1; no firm D call. The CDR3 loop spans 15 amino acids. Germline lookup yields CDR1 SGHRS and CDR2 YFSETQ. The germline V and J ends were trimmed by 1 base and 2 bases, with 12 bases remaining between them. The chain's CDR3 is CASSLLVSRNTEAFF. Here the CDR3 DNA reads TGCGCCAGCAGCTTGTTGGTCAGTCGAAACACTGAAGCTTTCTTT.

The chain links TRBV2 to TRBJ2-5; D is perhaps TRBD1 (6 bases). The germline V gene has CDR1 SNHLY and CDR2 FYNNEI. The CDR3 is made up of 13 amino acids. Trimming took off 8 bases at V and 4 bases at J, with 14 bases between the two ends. This chain's CDR3 is CASFTQGGETQYF. The CDR3 region has the DNA TGTGCCAGCTTTACACAGGGCGGAGAGACCCAGTACTTC.

The chain has TRBV10-1 and TRBJ1-1; TRBD1 aligns across 9 bases. Germline CDR1 and CDR2: WNHNN and SYGVQD (reference sequence). Trimming cost V 0 bases and J 1 base; bases outside gene matches: 6. This CDR3 comprises 17 residues. The CDR3 spells CASSESTGGNANTEAFF. The CDR3 region has the DNA TGCGCCAGCAGTGAGTCGACAGGGGGTAACGCGAACACTGAAGCTTTCTTT.

This clone appeared a few times. V usage is TRBV5-1 and J usage is TRBJ1-2; weak D call: TRBD1 (6 bases). Germline CDR1 and CDR2: SGHRS and YFSETQ. Trimming cost V 1 base and J 3 bases, with 10 bases left between them. The CDR3 spans 14 residues. This CDR3 reads CASSLWEGDYGYTF. DNA of the CDR3: TGCGCCAGCAGCTTGTGGGAGGGGGACTATGGCTACACCTTC.

Turning to this clone: One junction end disagrees with the germline gene, perhaps due to a read error. This chain links TRBV6-1 with TRBJ2-7; 11 nucleotides line up with TRBD2. This CDR3 comprises 16 residues. CDR1 and CDR2 from the germline V gene are MNHNS and SASEGT. The chain's CDR3 is CASSEALAGGSHEQYF. DNA of the CDR3: TGTGCCAGCAGTGAAGCGCTAGCGGGAGGCTCCCACGAGCAGTACTTC.

The rearrangement joins TRBV14 to TRBJ2-1; D perhaps matches TRBD2 (5 bases). Deletions cut 0 bases from V and 8 bases from J, with 8 bases between. Germline loops: CDR1 SGHDN, CDR2 FVKESK. CDR3 size: 13 residues. The chain's CDR3 is CASSQDNSDEQFF. CDR3 bases: TGTGCCAGCAGCCAAGATAATAGCGATGAGCAGTTCTTC.

The chain combines TRBV5-1 with TRBJ1-2, with 9 bases aligning to TRBD1. V was clipped by 3 bases and J by 0 bases; unmatched bases: 6. The CDR3 length is 16 residues. Per germline, CDR1 SGHRS and CDR2 YFSETQ. This chain's CDR3 is CASSSPGQGPNYGYTF. The DNA for the CDR3 is TGCGCCAGCAGCTCACCGGGACAGGGACCTAACTATGGCTACACCTTC.

The rearrangement joins TRBV5-1 to TRBJ2-7; 8 bases agree with TRBD2. Germline CDR1 and CDR2: SGHRS and YFSETQ. The CDR3 contains 13 residues. V gave up 4 bases and J gave up 6 bases; unmatched junction bases: 6. The CDR3 DNA sequence: TGCGCCAGCAGCGCAAAGACTAGCGCCGAGCAGTACTTC. Residues: CASSAKTSAEQYF. The full variable domain, with the rest looked up from reference TRBV5-1 and TRBJ2-7, is KAGVTQTPRYLIKTRGQQVTLSCSPISGHRSVSWYQQTPGQGLQFLFEYFSETQRNKGNFPGRFSGRQFSNSRSEMNVSTLELGDSALYLCASSAKTSAEQYFGPGTRLTVT.

The rearrangement links TRBV19 to TRBJ2-1; 10 bases are a match to TRBD2. V was clipped by 7 bases and J by 3 bases; unmatched bases: 9. This CDR3 has 16 residues. CDR1 is LNHDA, CDR2 SQIVND, per germline (reference sequence). The CDR3, as DNA: TGTGCCAGTAATTCACTAGCGGGGATGGACTACAATGAGCAGTTCTTC. Amino acid sequence: CASNSLAGMDYNEQFF.

This chain joins TRBV6-5 and TRBJ2-1; tentative D call: TRBD2 (5 bases). V dropped 0 bases and J dropped 9 bases, with 12 bases sitting between them. Germline V gene lookup returns CDR1 MNHEY and CDR2 SVGAGI. The CDR3 consists of 14 residues. Here the CDR3 DNA reads TGTGCCAGCAGTTACTCAAAGGCGGGTGGTGAGCAGTTCTTC. Amino acid sequence: CASSYSKAGGEQFF.

The gene calls are TRBV28 and TRBJ2-7, with D tentatively TRBD1 (6 bases). Trimming left V 4 bases short and J 4 bases short, with 14 bases between. The CDR3 contains 14 residues. In germline, CDR1 is MDHEN, CDR2 SYDVKM. CDR3 loop: CASSSTGGNYEQYF. CDR3 sequence (DNA): TGTGCCAGCAGTTCGACAGGCGGAAATTACGAGCAGTACTTC. The variable domain in full, completed from reference TRBV28 and TRBJ2-7, reads DVKVTQSSRYLVKRTGEKVFLECVQDMDHENMFWYRQDPGLGLRLIYFSYDVKMKEKGDIPEGYSVSREKKERFSLILESASTNQTSMYLCASSSTGGNYEQYFGPGTRLTVT.

This chain links TRBV6-1 with TRBJ2-1, with 12 nucleotides matching TRBD2. Per germline, CDR1 MNHNS and CDR2 SASEGT. With 7 bases clipped from V and 5 bases from J, the junction kept 6 bases outside the gene matches. The CDR3 runs 15 residues. The CDR3 nucleotides are TGTGCCAGCACAGACAGGACTAGCGGGAACAATGAGCAGTTCTTC. Its translation is CASTDRTSGNNEQFF.

The chain employs TRBV19 and TRBJ2-4; a weak D match, TRBD1 (6 bases). CDR3 length: 12 amino acids. Trimming took 11 bases from V and 1 from J, leaving 9 bases between them. Germline CDR1 is LNHDA and CDR2 is SQIVND (reference sequence). In DNA, the CDR3 is TGTGCCTCAGGGGATGCCAAAAACATTCAGTACTTC. This encodes CASGDAKNIQYF.

The rearrangement uses TRBV5-1 and TRBJ2-3; D is uncertain. V shed 1 base and J shed 6 bases, with 12 bases lying between them. CDR1 SGHRS and CDR2 YFSETQ come from the germline V gene. This CDR3 contains 14 residues. The DNA of the CDR3 is TGCGCCAGCAGCTTGTCCCGACTTAAGGATACGCAGTATTTT. Its translation is CASSLSRLKDTQYF. The full variable domain, rest sourced from reference TRBV5-1 and TRBJ2-3, is KAGVTQTPRYLIKTRGQQVTLSCSPISGHRSVSWYQQTPGQGLQFLFEYFSETQRNKGNFPGRFSGRQFSNSRSEMNVSTLELGDSALYLCASSLSRLKDTQYFGPGTRLTVL.

The CDR3 is CASRASLAGAHSSYEQYF. The CDR3 nucleotides read TGTGCCAGCAGGGCCAGTTTAGCGGGAGCACATTCTTCCTACGAGCAGTACTTC. The rearrangement joins TRBV27 to TRBJ2-7; 9 bases fit TRBD2. The ends lost 6 bases at V and 1 base at J; junction bases unmatched: 16. The germline gives CDR1 MNHEY, CDR2 SMNVEV (reference sequence). This CDR3 region has 18 residues.

The J gene is TRBJ2-2, the V gene TRBV5-1; D gene unclear. V lost 2 bases and J 4 bases, leaving 6 bases between the germline ends. The CDR3 has 13 residues. The germline V gene encodes CDR1 SGHRS and CDR2 YFSETQ. As DNA, the CDR3 is TGCGCCAGCAGCTTAGCGTTCACCGGGGAGCTGTTTTTT. Protein product: CASSLAFTGELFF.

V gene TRBV5-4 combines with J gene TRBJ2-7; 10 nucleotides align to TRBD2. CDR3 size: 16 residues. Germline V gene data show CDR1 as SGHNT and CDR2 as YYREEE (reference sequence). The trim removed 0 bases at V and 2 bases at J, leaving 5 bases unmatched. The CDR3 is CASSLAGLADTYEQYF. CDR3 in DNA: TGTGCCAGCAGCTTGGCCGGACTAGCGGACACCTACGAGCAGTACTTC. The variable domain in full, with the rest retrieved from reference TRBV5-4 and TRBJ2-7, is ETGVTQSPTHLIKTRGQQVTLRCSSQSGHNTVSWYQQALGQGPQFIFQYYREEENGRGNFPPRFSGLQFPNYSSELNVNALELDDSALYLCASSLAGLADTYEQYFGPGTRLTVT.

This clone was seen only a few times. This sample includes further DNA sequences coding for the same CDR3. The chain uses TRBV29-1 and TRBJ2-5; D perhaps matches TRBD1 (6 bases). Germline V gene data show CDR1 as SQVTM and CDR2 as ANQGSEA. V was clipped by 6 bases and J by 2 bases, with 10 bases between them. The CDR3 consists of 12 residues. The CDR3 sequence is CSVQGTQETQYF. The CDR3 bases are TGCAGCGTCCAAGGGACACAAGAGACCCAGTACTTC.

This clone was recorded only once. The CDR3 here is CASRTIRTSGRTYEQYF. The CDR3 DNA follows: TGTGCCAGCCGTACCATCCGGACTAGCGGGAGGACCTACGAGCAGTACTTC. The chain couples TRBV2 to TRBJ2-7, with 14 bases matching TRBD2. This CDR3 has 17 amino acids. Per germline, CDR1 SNHLY and CDR2 FYNNEI. Trimming at V came to 8 bases and at J to 2 bases, leaving 11 bases not matched to a gene.

V gene TRBV19 combines with J gene TRBJ1-2; 10 positions match TRBD1. The trim removed 0 bases at V and 3 bases at J, leaving 10 bases unmatched. Germline-derived CDR1 and CDR2 are LNHDA and SQIVND (reference sequence). CDR3 length equals 18 residues. CDR3 residues: CASSIDLSGTGVYYGYTF. In DNA, the CDR3 is TGTGCCAGTAGTATAGATCTTTCAGGGACAGGGGTATACTATGGCTACACCTTC.

This chain links TRBV27 with TRBJ1-1, with D hard to call. V lost 6 bases to trimming and J lost 1 base, with 15 bases between them. This CDR3 is 15 amino acids long. Germline CDR1 reads MNHEY; CDR2 reads SMNVEV (reference sequence). CDR3 sequence reads: CASRPIGLANTEAFF. In nucleotides, the CDR3 is TGTGCCAGCAGGCCTATAGGACTGGCGAACACTGAAGCTTTCTTT.